One sample yielded the 3 T cell receptor beta chains listed below, sequenced in a study of cytotoxic CD8 clonotypes in ibrutinib-treated CLL. Libraries were prepared by immunoSEQ multiplex PCR; TCRdb keeps only in-frame clonotypes and omits some of them. The table shows 150,000 to 200,000 clones, with about 88% occurring only once. Sequencing used PBMCs, obtained at disease progression, from a patient treated with ibrutinib. These receptors came from a human donor with chronic lymphocytic leukemia.

The chain recombines TRBV11-2 with TRBJ1-2; D might be TRBD1 (5 bases). The CDR3 contains 15 residues. Per germline, CDR1 SGHAT and CDR2 FQNNGV. Between the trimmed V and J ends, which lost 3 bases and 4 bases, there was a span of 15 bases. For the CDR3, the DNA is TGTGCCAGCAGCTTGGGACGGATCCTCCTCTATGGCTACACCTTC. This encodes CASSLGRILLYGYTF.

The rearrangement links TRBV19 to TRBJ2-7, with 11 bases lining up with TRBD2. V shed 5 bases and J 6 bases; nucleotides not matched to a gene: 9. Germline V gene sequence: CDR1 LNHDA, CDR2 SQIVND (reference sequence). The CDR3 consists of 15 residues. The CDR3 region is CASSLLAGAVSEQYF. For the CDR3, the DNA is TGTGCCAGTAGTTTACTAGCGGGAGCGGTGAGCGAGCAGTACTTC.

This chain joins TRBV5-1 and TRBJ2-5; D gene uncertain. Between the trimmed V and J ends, which lost 0 bases and 1 base, there was a span of 7 bases. Germline CDR1 SGHRS, CDR2 YFSETQ. The CDR3 is made up of 14 amino acids. CDR3 DNA: TGCGCCAGCAGCTTGGGGCCTACCCAAGAGACCCAGTACTTC. Protein product: CASSLGPTQETQYF.